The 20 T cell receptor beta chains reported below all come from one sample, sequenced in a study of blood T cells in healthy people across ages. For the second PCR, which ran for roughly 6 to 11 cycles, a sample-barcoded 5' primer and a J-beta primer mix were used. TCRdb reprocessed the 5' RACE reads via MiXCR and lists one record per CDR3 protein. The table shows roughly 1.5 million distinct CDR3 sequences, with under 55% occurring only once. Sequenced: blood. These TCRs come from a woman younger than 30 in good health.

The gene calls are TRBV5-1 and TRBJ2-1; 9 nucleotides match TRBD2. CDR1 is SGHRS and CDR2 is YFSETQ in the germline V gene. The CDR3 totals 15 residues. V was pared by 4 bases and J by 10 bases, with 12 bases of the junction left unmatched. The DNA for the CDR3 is TGCGCCAGCAGCATACTAGCGGGCCCAGTGGAGGAGCAGTTCTTC. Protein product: CASSILAGPVEEQFF.

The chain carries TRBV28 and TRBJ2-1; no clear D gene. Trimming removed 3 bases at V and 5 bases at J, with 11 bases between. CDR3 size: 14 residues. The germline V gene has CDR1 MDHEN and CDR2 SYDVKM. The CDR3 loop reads CASSFPPPHNEQFF. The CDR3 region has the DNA TGTGCCAGCAGTTTCCCCCCCCCCCACAATGAGCAGTTCTTC.

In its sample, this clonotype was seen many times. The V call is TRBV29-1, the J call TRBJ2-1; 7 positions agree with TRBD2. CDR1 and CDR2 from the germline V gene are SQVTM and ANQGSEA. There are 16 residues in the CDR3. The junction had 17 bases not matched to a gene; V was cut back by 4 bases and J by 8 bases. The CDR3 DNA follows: TGCAGCGTTGGCGGGAGCTCAGCGGGAATGGGCGATGAGCAGTTCTTC. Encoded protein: CSVGGSSAGMGDEQFF.

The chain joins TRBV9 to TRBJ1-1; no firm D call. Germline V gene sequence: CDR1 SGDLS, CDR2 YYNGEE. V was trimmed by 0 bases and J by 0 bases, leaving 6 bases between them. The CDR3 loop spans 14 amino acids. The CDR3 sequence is CASSVGRVNTEAFF. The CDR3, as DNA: TGTGCCAGCAGCGTAGGGCGAGTGAACACTGAAGCTTTCTTT.

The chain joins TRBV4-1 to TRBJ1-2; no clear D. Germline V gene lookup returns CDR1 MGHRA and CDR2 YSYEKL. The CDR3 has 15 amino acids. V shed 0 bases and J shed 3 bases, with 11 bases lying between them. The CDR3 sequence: CASSQDGPVDYGYTF. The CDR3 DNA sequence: TGCGCCAGCAGCCAAGATGGACCGGTGGACTATGGCTACACCTTC.

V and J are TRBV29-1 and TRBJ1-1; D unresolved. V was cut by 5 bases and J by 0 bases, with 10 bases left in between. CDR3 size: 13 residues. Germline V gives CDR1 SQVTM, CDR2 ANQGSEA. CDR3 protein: CSVPDGLNTEAFF. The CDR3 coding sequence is TGCAGCGTTCCAGACGGCCTGAACACTGAAGCTTTCTTT. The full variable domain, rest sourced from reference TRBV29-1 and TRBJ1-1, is SAVISQKPSRDICQRGTSLTIQCQVDSQVTMMFWYRQQPGQSLTLIATANQGSEATYESGFVIDKFPISRPNLTFSTLTVSNMSPEDSSIYLCSVPDGLNTEAFFGQGTRLTVV.

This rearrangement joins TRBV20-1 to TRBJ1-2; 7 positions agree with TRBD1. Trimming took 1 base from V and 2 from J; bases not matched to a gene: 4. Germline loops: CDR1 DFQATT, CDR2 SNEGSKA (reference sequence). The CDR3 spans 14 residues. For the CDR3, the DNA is TGCAGTGCTAGAGCCTTGGACAGGAACTATGGCTACACCTTC. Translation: CSARALDRNYGYTF.

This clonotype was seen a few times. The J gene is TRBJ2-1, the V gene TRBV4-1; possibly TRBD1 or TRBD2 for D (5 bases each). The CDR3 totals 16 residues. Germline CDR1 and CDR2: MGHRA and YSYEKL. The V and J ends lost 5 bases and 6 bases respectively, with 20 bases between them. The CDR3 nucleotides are TGCGCCAGCAGCAGAAGCCGGGACCCTAAAGTCAATGAGCAGTTCTTC. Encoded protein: CASSRSRDPKVNEQFF.

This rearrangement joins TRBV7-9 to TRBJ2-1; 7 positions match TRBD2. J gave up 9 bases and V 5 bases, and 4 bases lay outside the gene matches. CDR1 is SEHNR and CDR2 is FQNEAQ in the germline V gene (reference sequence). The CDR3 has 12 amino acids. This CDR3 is CASSPREVEQFF. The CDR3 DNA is TGTGCCAGCAGCCCCCGGGAGGTTGAGCAGTTCTTC.

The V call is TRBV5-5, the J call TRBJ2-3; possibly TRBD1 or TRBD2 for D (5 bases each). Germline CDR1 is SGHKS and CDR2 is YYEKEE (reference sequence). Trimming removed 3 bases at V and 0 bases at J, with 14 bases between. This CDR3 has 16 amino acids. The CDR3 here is CASSYLGTVSTDTQYF. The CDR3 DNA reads TGTGCCAGCAGCTACCTCGGGACGGTTAGCACAGATACGCAGTATTTT.

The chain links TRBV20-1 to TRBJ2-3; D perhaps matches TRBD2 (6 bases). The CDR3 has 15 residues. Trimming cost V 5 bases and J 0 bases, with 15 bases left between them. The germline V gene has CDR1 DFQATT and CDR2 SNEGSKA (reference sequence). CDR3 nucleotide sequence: TGCAGTGCTTCCCCCGGCGGGGTTAGCACAGATACGCAGTATTTT. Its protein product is CSASPGGVSTDTQYF.

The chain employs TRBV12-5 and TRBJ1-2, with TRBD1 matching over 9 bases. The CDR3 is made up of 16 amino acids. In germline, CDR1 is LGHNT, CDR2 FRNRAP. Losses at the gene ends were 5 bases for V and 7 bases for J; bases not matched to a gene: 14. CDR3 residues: CASGGGTGPLGSGYTF. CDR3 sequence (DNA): TGTGCTAGTGGTGGAGGGACAGGGCCCCTAGGTTCTGGCTACACCTTC.

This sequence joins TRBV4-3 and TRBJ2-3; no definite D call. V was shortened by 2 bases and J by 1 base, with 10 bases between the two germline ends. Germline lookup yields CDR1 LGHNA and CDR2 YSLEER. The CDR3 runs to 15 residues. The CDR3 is CASSQSRWGTDTQYF. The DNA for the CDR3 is TGCGCCAGCAGCCAAAGTCGCTGGGGCACAGATACGCAGTATTTT.

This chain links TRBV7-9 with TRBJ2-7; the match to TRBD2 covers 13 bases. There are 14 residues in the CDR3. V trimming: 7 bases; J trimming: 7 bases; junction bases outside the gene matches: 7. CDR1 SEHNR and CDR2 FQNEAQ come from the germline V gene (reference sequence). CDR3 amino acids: CASKTSGRVDEQYF. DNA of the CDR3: TGTGCCAGCAAAACTAGCGGGAGGGTCGATGAGCAGTACTTC.

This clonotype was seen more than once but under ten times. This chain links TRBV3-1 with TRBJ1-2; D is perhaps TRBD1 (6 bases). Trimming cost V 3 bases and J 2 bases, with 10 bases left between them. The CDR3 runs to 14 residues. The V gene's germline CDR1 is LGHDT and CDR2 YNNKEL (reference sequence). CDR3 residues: CASSHQGTNYGYTF. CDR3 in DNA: TGTGCCAGCAGCCACCAGGGGACCAACTATGGCTACACCTTC.

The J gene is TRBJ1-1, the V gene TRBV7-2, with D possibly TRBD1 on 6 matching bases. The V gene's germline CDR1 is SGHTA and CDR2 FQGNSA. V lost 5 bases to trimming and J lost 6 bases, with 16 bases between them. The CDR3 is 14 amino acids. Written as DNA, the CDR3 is TGTGCCAGCAGCCACGGGGAGGGGGTGTCTGAAGCTTTCTTT. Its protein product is CASSHGEGVSEAFF.

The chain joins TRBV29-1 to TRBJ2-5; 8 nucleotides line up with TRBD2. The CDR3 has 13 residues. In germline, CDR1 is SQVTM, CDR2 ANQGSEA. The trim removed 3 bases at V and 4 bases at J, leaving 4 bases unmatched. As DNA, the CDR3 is TGCAGCGTTGAGCCGGGACTAGGAGAGACCCAGTACTTC. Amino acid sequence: CSVEPGLGETQYF.

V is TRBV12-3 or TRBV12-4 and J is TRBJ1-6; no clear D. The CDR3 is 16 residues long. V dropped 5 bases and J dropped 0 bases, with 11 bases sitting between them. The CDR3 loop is CASSRASVSYNSPLHF. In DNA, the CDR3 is TGTGCCAGCAGTCGGGCCTCGGTCTCCTATAATTCACCCCTCCACTTT.

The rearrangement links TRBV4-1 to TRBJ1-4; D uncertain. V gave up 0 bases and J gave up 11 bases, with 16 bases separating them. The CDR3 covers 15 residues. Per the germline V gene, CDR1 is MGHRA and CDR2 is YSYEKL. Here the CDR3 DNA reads TGCGCCAGCAGCCAAGAAGGCGCAGGAATTGGGAAACTGTTTTTT. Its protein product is CASSQEGAGIGKLFF.

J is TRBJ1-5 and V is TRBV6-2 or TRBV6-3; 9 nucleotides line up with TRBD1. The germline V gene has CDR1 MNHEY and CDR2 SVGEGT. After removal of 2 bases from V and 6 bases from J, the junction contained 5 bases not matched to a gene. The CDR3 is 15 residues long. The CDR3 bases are TGTGCCAGCAGTTACGGACAGGGGAGGAGTCAGCCCCAGCATTTT. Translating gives CASSYGQGRSQPQHF.